The 11 T cell receptor beta chains below were found in one sample sequenced in a study of human thymus T cells. Repertoires were generated with immunoSEQ multiplex PCR, while TCRdb's copy carries only in-frame clones and drops some. Found here are about 46,000 clones, just under 95% of them singletons; the top ten hold 0.15% to 0.2%. Sequencing was performed on blood. The origin of the receptors is a girl under three years old with a congenital heart defect but otherwise immunologically healthy.

V is TRBV4-2 and J is TRBJ1-1, with TRBD1 matching 7 bases. V shed 0 bases and J 7 bases; nucleotides not matched to a gene: 2. The CDR3 runs to 13 residues. CDR1 and CDR2 from the germline V gene are LGHNA and YNFKEQ. The CDR3 DNA reads as TGTGCCAGCAGCCAAGAGGGGGACAGTGAAGCTTTCTTT. This translates into CASSQEGDSEAFF.

The chain uses TRBV28 and TRBJ1-1, with D hard to call. Trimming took off 3 bases at V and 3 bases at J, with 2 bases between the two ends. The CDR3 loop spans 11 amino acids. Germline CDR1 and CDR2: MDHEN and SYDVKM. The DNA for the CDR3 is TGTGCCAGCAGTTTTTACACTGAAGCTTTCTTT. It specifies CASSFYTEAFF. Drawing the rest from reference TRBV28 and TRBJ1-1, the complete variable domain is DVKVTQSSRYLVKRTGEKVFLECVQDMDHENMFWYRQDPGLGLRLIYFSYDVKMKEKGDIPEGYSVSREKKERFSLILESASTNQTSMYLCASSFYTEAFFGQGTRLTVV.

This rearrangement joins TRBV5-8 to TRBJ2-3, with D perhaps matching TRBD2 (5 bases). The V end was cut by 5 bases, the J end by 3 bases, with 16 bases between. The CDR3 is 15 residues long. Germline CDR1 and CDR2: SGHTS and YDEGEE. The CDR3 is CASREDLERTDTQYF. Here the CDR3 DNA reads TGTGCCAGCAGAGAGGACTTGGAGAGAACAGATACGCAGTATTTT.

The chain links TRBV28 to TRBJ2-5; TRBD2 matches at 11 bases. The germline gives CDR1 MDHEN, CDR2 SYDVKM. The CDR3 loop spans 15 amino acids. The trim removed 5 bases at V and 5 bases at J, leaving 7 bases unmatched. The CDR3 bases are TGTGCCAGCAGTCCAGCGCCTAGCGGGAGGGAGACCCAGTACTTC. It yields the protein CASSPAPSGRETQYF.

The V and J genes are TRBV6-5 and TRBJ1-1; D remains unclear. CDR1 is MNHEY and CDR2 is SVGAGI in the germline V gene. V was cut by 5 bases and J by 3 bases, with 13 bases left in between. This CDR3 has 14 amino acids. The CDR3 region has the DNA TGTGCCAGCAGTACCGACGGAGGGCACACTGAAGCTTTCTTT. Its translation is CASSTDGGHTEAFF.

The chain is built from TRBV5-5 and TRBJ2-3, with D possibly matching TRBD1 (7 bases). The germline CDR1 and CDR2 sequences are SGHKS and YYEKEE (reference sequence). The V end was cut by 4 bases, the J end by 2 bases, with 11 bases between. This CDR3 spans 14 amino acids. For the CDR3, the DNA is TGTGCCAGCAGCCCAGGGGGGATCACAGATACGCAGTATTTT. Its translation: CASSPGGITDTQYF.

The chain links TRBV19 to TRBJ1-1; D is undetermined. CDR3 size: 14 residues. Trimming stripped 5 bases from V and 0 bases from J, with 10 bases between. Germline CDR1 and CDR2: LNHDA and SQIVND (reference sequence). DNA for the CDR3: TGTGCCAGTAGTGGTAGGGCGTTGAACACTGAAGCTTTCTTT. Its protein is CASSGRALNTEAFF.

V usage is TRBV19 and J usage is TRBJ2-7; TRBD1 aligns across 8 bases. This CDR3 has 18 amino acids. Germline CDR1 reads LNHDA; CDR2 reads SQIVND (reference sequence). Trimming cost V 3 bases and J 0 bases; bases outside gene matches: 13. The CDR3 sequence: CASSIKAPWTGISYEQYF. The CDR3 DNA reads as TGTGCCAGTAGTATTAAAGCCCCGTGGACAGGGATCTCCTACGAGCAGTACTTC.

The chain uses TRBV18 and TRBJ2-1, with 14 positions matching TRBD2. V lost 6 bases to trimming and J lost 2 bases; unmatched junction nucleotides: 6. CDR1 and CDR2 from the germline V gene are KGHSH and LQKENI. The CDR3 loop spans 17 amino acids. This CDR3 is CASSAGLAGVPYNEQFF. The CDR3 DNA reads as TGTGCCAGCTCCGCGGGACTAGCGGGAGTACCCTACAATGAGCAGTTCTTC. Full variable domain (missing parts from reference TRBV18 and TRBJ2-1): NAGVMQNPRHLVRRRGQEARLRCSPMKGHSHVYWYRQLPEEGLKFMVYLQKENIIDESGMPKERFSAEFPKEGPSILRIQQVVRGDSAAYFCASSAGLAGVPYNEQFFGPGTRLTVL.

The rearrangement links TRBV14 to TRBJ2-4, with a weak D call TRBD1 (6 bases). This CDR3 comprises 17 residues. CDR1 SGHDN and CDR2 FVKESK come from the germline V gene. Trimming took 1 base from V and 2 from J, leaving 15 bases between them. The CDR3 DNA is TGTGCCAGCAGCCAAGTGACAGGACGCGGATCCAAAAACATTCAGTACTTC. Its translation is CASSQVTGRGSKNIQYF.

The J gene is TRBJ1-2, the V gene TRBV7-9; no firm D call. CDR3 length equals 12 residues. Deletions cut 2 bases from V and 5 bases from J, with 6 bases between. Germline lookup yields CDR1 SEHNR and CDR2 FQNEAQ (reference sequence). The CDR3 nucleotides read TGTGCCAGCAGCTTATACGTTTATGGCTACACCTTC. This gives the protein CASSLYVYGYTF.